The present T cell receptor (beta chain) was sequenced within a study of blood T cell repertoires in COVID-19. On the study more broadly: Collection of acute and convalescent COVID-19 samples took place in the United States, Italy and Spain. Sample material is recorded as cDNA or gDNA derived from T cells, B-cell-depleted T cells, or PBMCs.

From germline, CDR1 is SNHLY and CDR2 FYNNEI. There are 16 residues in the CDR3. V was pared by 4 bases and J by 0 bases, with 15 bases between. This clone was observed a handful of times. Original handling: Amplification of reference gene primers was used by the study to estimate nucleated cell counts. TCRdb's copy holds only in-frame clones and misses some; the assay was immunoSEQ multiplex PCR. V and J calls and clone size are given by that table; D and trimming were obtained from the DNA. This sample has approximately 450,000 clones, with around nine tenths found just once. Sequencing was carried out using peripheral blood. This TCR was sampled from a woman aged 25 to 45 with acute or convalescent COVID-19. This chain links TRBV2 with TRBJ1-2; D ambiguous. The CDR3 bases are TGTGCCAGCAGTGTCCTTATAGCTCAATCTAACTATGGCTACACCTTC. It specifies CASSVLIAQSNYGYTF.